Shown below are 6 T cell receptor beta chains from a single sample sequenced in a study of cytomegalovirus exposure and HLA in healthy donors (dated by TCRdb to about 2017). The library came from the immunoSEQ multiplex PCR assay. The multiplex PCR relied on a mix of 60 forward primers for TCR Vbeta segments and 13 reverse primers for TCR Jbeta segments. The source is immuneACCESS, and TCRdb retained only in-frame sequences with V and J called. Part of the clones is not carried over; for the studies checked, unresolved V genes explain less than half of this, and the remainder is unexplained. The sample table lists about 83,000 clones, over 60% of them with a count of one. Roughly 4.2% of the sample comes from the top ten. Source material: PBMCs. The receptors here all came from a man aged 60 to 75 in good health and CMV-seronegative.

This clone has just one count. A read error may produce the germline difference seen at one junction end. V and J are TRBV7-9 and TRBJ2-7; 8 bases agree with TRBD2. The CDR3 totals 17 residues. Germline CDR1 is SEHNR and CDR2 is FQNEAQ (reference sequence). The CDR3 region has the DNA TGTTCCAGCAGCTTAGCCAGCGGGGGCAGGTCCTCCTACGAGCAGTACTTC. Translation: CSSSLASGGRSSYEQYF.

The chain's CDR3 is CASSLSSAGDYQETQYF. CDR3 sequence (DNA): TGTGCCAGCAGCTTATCCTCAGCGGGGGACTACCAAGAGACCCAGTACTTC. The rearrangement joins TRBV11-3 to TRBJ2-5; TRBD2 matches at 8 bases. Per the germline V gene, CDR1 is SGHNT and CDR2 is YENEEA. Germline trimming cut 2 bases from V and 0 bases from J; bases unmatched to any gene: 8. The CDR3 covers 17 residues.

J is TRBJ1-2 and V is TRBV19; D is unresolved. Trimming cost V 3 bases and J 3 bases, with 17 bases left between them. The CDR3 loop spans 16 amino acids. The germline V gene has CDR1 LNHDA and CDR2 SQIVND (reference sequence). In nucleotides, the CDR3 is TGTGCCAGTAGTATTCATTCTGGCGGCACCTACTATGGCTACACCTTC. Its protein is CASSIHSGGTYYGYTF.

V and J are TRBV4-2 and TRBJ2-1; 12 bases fit TRBD2. This CDR3 region has 18 residues. The germline V gene encodes CDR1 LGHNA and CDR2 YNFKEQ. With 0 bases clipped from V and 8 bases from J, the junction kept 11 bases outside the gene matches. CDR3 in DNA: TGTGCCAGCAGCCAAGATCTGCTAGCGGGGGGGAAAGTCGATGAGCAGTTCTTC. Translated, it gives CASSQDLLAGGKVDEQFF.

V is TRBV6-5 and J is TRBJ2-3; 9 bases are a match to TRBD2. CDR3 length: 15 amino acids. CDR1 and CDR2 from the germline V gene are MNHEY and SVGAGI. With V trimmed by 6 bases and J by 8 bases, 12 bases remained unmatched. Here the CDR3 reads CASSRGGGAGVTQYF. CDR3 DNA: TGTGCCAGCAGCCGAGGCGGGGGGGCGGGGGTTACGCAGTATTTT.

The chain carries TRBV30 and TRBJ2-1; possibly TRBD2 for D (6 bases). CDR1 and CDR2 (germline): GTSNPN, SVGIG (reference sequence). CDR3 length: 12 amino acids. Trimming shortened V by 3 bases and J by 8 bases, and 11 bases separated the two germline ends. The CDR3 region is CAWSPWGDEQFF. CDR3 nucleotides: TGTGCCTGGAGCCCCTGGGGGGATGAGCAGTTCTTC. The whole variable domain, filled in from reference TRBV30 and TRBJ2-1, reads SQTIHQWPATLVQPVGSPLSLECTVEGTSNPNLYWYRQAAGRGLQLLFYSVGIGQISSEVPQNLSASRPQDRQFILSSKKLLLSDSGFYLCAWSPWGDEQFFGPGTRLTVL.